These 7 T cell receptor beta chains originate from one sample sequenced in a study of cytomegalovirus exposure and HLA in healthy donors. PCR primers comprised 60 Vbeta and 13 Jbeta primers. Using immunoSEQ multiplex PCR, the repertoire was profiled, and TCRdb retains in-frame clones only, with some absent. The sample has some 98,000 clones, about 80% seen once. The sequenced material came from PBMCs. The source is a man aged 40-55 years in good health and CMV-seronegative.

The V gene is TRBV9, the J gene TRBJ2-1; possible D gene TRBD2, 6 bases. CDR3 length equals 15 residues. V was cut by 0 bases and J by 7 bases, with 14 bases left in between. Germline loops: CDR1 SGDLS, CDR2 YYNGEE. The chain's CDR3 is CASSVVPSSVNEQFF. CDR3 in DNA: TGTGCCAGCAGCGTAGTCCCCTCTAGCGTGAATGAGCAGTTCTTC.

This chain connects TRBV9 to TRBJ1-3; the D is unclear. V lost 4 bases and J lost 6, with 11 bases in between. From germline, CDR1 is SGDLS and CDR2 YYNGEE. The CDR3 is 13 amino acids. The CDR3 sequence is CASSTRLENTIYF. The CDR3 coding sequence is TGTGCCAGCAGCACCAGGCTGGAAAACACCATATATTTT.

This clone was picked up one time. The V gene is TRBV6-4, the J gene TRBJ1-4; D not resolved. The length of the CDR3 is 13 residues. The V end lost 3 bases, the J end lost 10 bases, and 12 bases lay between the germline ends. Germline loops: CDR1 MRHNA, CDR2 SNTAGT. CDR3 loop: CASSELGGGKLFF. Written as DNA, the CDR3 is TGTGCCAGCAGTGAACTTGGAGGCGGAAAACTGTTTTTT.

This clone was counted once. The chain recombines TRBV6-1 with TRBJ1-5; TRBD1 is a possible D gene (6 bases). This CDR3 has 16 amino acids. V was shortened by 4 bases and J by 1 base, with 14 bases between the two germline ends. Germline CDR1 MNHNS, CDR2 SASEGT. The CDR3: CASSGASGVSNQPQHF. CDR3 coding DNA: TGTGCCAGCAGTGGAGCCTCAGGGGTCAGCAATCAGCCCCAGCATTTT.

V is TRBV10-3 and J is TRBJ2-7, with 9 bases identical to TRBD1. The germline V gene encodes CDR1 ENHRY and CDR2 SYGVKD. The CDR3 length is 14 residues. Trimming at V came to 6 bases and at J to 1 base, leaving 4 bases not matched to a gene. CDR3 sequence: CAIRGGQGSYEQYF. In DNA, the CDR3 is TGTGCCATCAGGGGGGGACAGGGTTCCTACGAGCAGTACTTC.

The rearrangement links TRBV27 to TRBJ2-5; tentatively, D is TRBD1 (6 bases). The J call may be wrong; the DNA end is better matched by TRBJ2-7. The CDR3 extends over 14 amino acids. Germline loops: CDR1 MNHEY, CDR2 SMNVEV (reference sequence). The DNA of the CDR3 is TGTGCCAGCAGTTTCCTTGGGGGACACTACGAGCAGTACTTC. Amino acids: CASSFLGGHYEQYF.

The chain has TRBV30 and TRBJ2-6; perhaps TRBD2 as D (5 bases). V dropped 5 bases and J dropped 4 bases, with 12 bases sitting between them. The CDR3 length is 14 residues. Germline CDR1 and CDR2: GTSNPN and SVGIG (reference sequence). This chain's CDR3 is CAWSSGIGANVLTF. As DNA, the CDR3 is TGTGCCTGGTCTTCGGGGATCGGGGCCAACGTCCTGACTTTC.